Presented here are 13 T cell receptor beta chains from one specimen sequenced in a study of blood T cell repertoires in COVID-19. Generated by immunoSEQ multiplex PCR, the TCRdb table keeps only in-frame clones and is missing some. The data contain a few hundred thousand clones, around 84% of them seen just once; the ten biggest clones take up about 1.5%. Sequences were obtained from PBMCs or T cells enriched from blood (not recorded which). The receptors derive from a woman between 50 and 59 years old who had recovered from COVID-19.

The J gene is TRBJ1-1, the V gene TRBV15; D is ambiguous. The CDR3 is made up of 13 amino acids. The germline gives CDR1 LNHNV, CDR2 YYDKDF (reference sequence). Trimming removed 0 bases at V and 3 bases at J, with 5 bases between. This chain's CDR3 is CATSRDAYTEAFF. The CDR3 DNA reads as TGTGCCACCAGCAGAGATGCGTACACTGAAGCTTTCTTT. The whole variable domain, filled in from reference TRBV15 and TRBJ1-1, reads DAMVIQNPRYQVTQFGKPVTLSCSQTLNHNVMYWYQQKSSQAPKLLFHYYDKDFNNEADTPDNFQSRRPNTSFCFLDIRSPGLGDTAMYLCATSRDAYTEAFFGQGTRLTVV.

The genes are TRBV5-1 and TRBJ2-7, with TRBD2 matching 9 bases. Germline values: CDR1 SGHRS, CDR2 YFSETQ. Losses at the gene ends were 4 bases for V and 9 bases for J; bases not matched to a gene: 17. The CDR3 loop spans 16 amino acids. The CDR3 loop reads CASSLRLADEFGVQYF. The CDR3 DNA follows: TGCGCCAGCAGCCTAAGACTAGCGGACGAGTTCGGGGTGCAGTACTTC.

A single count supports this clone. V gene TRBV2 combines with J gene TRBJ2-2; D might be TRBD1 (5 bases). This CDR3 spans 15 amino acids. With 3 bases removed from V and 7 bases from J, the gap between germline ends came to 15 bases. Germline CDR1 SNHLY, CDR2 FYNNEI. The CDR3 DNA reads TGTGCCAGCAGTGATCCCAACTCAGGGTTCGGGGAGCTGTTTTTT. It translates to CASSDPNSGFGELFF.

This chain uses TRBV6-5 with TRBJ2-1, with 8 bases lining up with TRBD2. With V trimmed by 2 bases and J by 15 bases, 6 bases remained unmatched. The V gene's germline CDR1 is MNHEY and CDR2 SVGAGI. The CDR3 spans 12 residues. CDR3 in amino acids: CASSYQAGAWFF. Here the CDR3 DNA reads TGTGCCAGCAGTTACCAAGCGGGAGCATGGTTCTTC.

The chain employs TRBV11-3 and TRBJ2-2, with D perhaps TRBD2 (6 bases). V lost 3 bases and J lost 4, with 12 bases in between. The CDR3 extends over 15 amino acids. CDR1 and CDR2 (germline): SGHNT, YENEEA. The chain's CDR3 is CASSLGLQGTGELFF. As DNA, the CDR3 is TGTGCCAGCAGCTTGGGACTTCAGGGCACCGGGGAGCTGTTTTTT.

CDR3 region: CASSFPGLAAYNEQFF. CDR3 bases: TGTGCCAGCAGCTTCCCGGGACTAGCGGCCTACAATGAGCAGTTCTTC. This chain uses TRBV7-8 with TRBJ2-1; 11 bases agree with TRBD2. With 3 bases clipped from V and 2 bases from J, the junction kept 3 bases outside the gene matches. Germline V lookup: CDR1 SGHVS, CDR2 FQNEAQ. This CDR3 has 16 amino acids.

This clone occurred once. The chain recombines TRBV5-4 with TRBJ2-7; a weak D match, TRBD2 (5 bases). V was shortened by 5 bases and J by 2 bases, with 17 bases between the two germline ends. Germline lookup yields CDR1 SGHNT and CDR2 YYREEE (reference sequence). The CDR3 covers 15 residues. Written as DNA, the CDR3 is TGTGCCAGCAGAGTCGGATCAACGGAGGCCTACGAGCAGTACTTC. This sequence encodes CASRVGSTEAYEQYF.

The chain uses TRBV27 and TRBJ1-2; D is uncertain. Trimming shortened V by 3 bases and J by 4 bases, and 12 bases separated the two germline ends. CDR3 length: 14 residues. CDR1 is MNHEY, CDR2 SMNVEV, per germline (reference sequence). The chain's CDR3 is CASSFAATGYGYTF. For the CDR3, the DNA is TGTGCCAGCAGTTTTGCCGCGACGGGCTATGGCTACACCTTC.

This clone was seen only a few times. The V and J genes are TRBV6-5 and TRBJ1-3; D is unclear. The CDR3 is made up of 14 amino acids. V gave up 8 bases and J gave up 0 bases, with 11 bases separating them. The germline V gene encodes CDR1 MNHEY and CDR2 SVGAGI. The CDR3 DNA is TGTGCCAGCTCCGCAGATGTCTCTGGAAACACCATATATTTT. It yields the protein CASSADVSGNTIYF.

The chain recombines TRBV7-2 with TRBJ2-7, with TRBD2 as a possible D gene (6 bases). The germline V gene encodes CDR1 SGHTA and CDR2 FQGNSA. V lost 3 bases to trimming and J lost 7 bases, with 19 bases between them. The CDR3 is made up of 15 amino acids. The CDR3 nucleotides read TGTGCCAGCAGCTTCGTGGGGGGAGCAGGCTGGGAGCAGTACTTC. Its translation: CASSFVGGAGWEQYF.

The gene calls are TRBV3-1 (or the pseudogene TRBV3-2) and TRBJ1-2, with TRBD1 matching 8 bases. V was pared by 4 bases and J by 5 bases, with 9 bases of the junction left unmatched. Germline CDR1 LGHDT, CDR2 YNNKEL (reference sequence). The CDR3 is made up of 15 amino acids. CDR3 amino acids: CASSRGQGPTYGYTF. DNA of the CDR3: TGTGCCAGCAGCCGTGGACAGGGCCCTACTTATGGCTACACCTTC.

This clone was recorded once. The chain has TRBV7-2 and TRBJ2-3; 10 nucleotides line up with TRBD2. After removal of 5 bases from V and 3 bases from J, the junction contained 8 bases not matched to a gene. The germline gives CDR1 SGHTA, CDR2 FQGNSA. CDR3 size: 16 residues. CDR3 residues: CASSALLAGKTDTQYF. CDR3 sequence (DNA): TGTGCCAGCAGCGCCCTACTAGCGGGAAAAACAGATACGCAGTATTTT.

The rearrangement links TRBV7-2 to TRBJ2-1; 11 bases map to TRBD2. Germline V lookup: CDR1 SGHTA, CDR2 FQGNSA. The CDR3 runs 16 residues. The trim removed 2 bases at V and 6 bases at J, leaving 6 bases unmatched. CDR3 region: CASSLLTSGSLNEQFF. Written as DNA, the CDR3 is TGTGCCAGCAGCTTACTTACTAGCGGGAGCCTCAATGAGCAGTTCTTC.